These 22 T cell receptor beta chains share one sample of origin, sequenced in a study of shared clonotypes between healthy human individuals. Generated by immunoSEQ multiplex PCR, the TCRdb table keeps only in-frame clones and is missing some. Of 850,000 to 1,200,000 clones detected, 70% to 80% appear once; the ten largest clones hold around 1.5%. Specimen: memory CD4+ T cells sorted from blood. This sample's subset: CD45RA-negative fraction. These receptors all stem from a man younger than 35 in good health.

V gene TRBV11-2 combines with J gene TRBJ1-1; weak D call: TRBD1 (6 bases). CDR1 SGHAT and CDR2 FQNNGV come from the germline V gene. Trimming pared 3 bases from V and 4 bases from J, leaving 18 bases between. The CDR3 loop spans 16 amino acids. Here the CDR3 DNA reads TGTGCCAGCAGCTTCCCAAACCCAGGGGTGGGCACTGAAGCTTTCTTT. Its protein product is CASSFPNPGVGTEAFF.

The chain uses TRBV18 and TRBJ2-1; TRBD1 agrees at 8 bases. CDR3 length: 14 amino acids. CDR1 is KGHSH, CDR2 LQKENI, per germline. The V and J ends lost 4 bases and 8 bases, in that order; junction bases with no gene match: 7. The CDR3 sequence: CASSRSGGDYEQFF. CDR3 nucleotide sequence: TGTGCCAGCTCACGATCAGGGGGCGACTATGAGCAGTTCTTC.

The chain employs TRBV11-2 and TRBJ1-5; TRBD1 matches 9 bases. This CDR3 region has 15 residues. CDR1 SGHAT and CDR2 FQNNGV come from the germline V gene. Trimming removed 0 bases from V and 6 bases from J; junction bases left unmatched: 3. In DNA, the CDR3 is TGTGCCAGCAGCTTAGATGGGACAGGGATTCAGCCCCAGCATTTT. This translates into CASSLDGTGIQPQHF.

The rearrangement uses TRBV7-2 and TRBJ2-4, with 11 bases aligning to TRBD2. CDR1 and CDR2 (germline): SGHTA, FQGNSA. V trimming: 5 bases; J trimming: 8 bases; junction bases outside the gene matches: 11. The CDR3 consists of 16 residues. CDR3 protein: CASSRTSGRAEHIQYF. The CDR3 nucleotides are TGTGCCAGCAGCCGCACTAGCGGGAGAGCAGAACACATTCAGTACTTC.

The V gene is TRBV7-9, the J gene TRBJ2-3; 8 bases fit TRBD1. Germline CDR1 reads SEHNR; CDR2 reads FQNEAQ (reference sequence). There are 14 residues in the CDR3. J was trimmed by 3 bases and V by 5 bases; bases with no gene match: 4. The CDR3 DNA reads TGTGCCAGCAGCCCGGGACAGGAAACAGATACGCAGTATTTT. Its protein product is CASSPGQETDTQYF. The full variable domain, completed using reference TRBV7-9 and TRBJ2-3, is DTGVSQNPRHKITKRGQNVTFRCDPISEHNRLYWYRQTLGQGPEFLTYFQNEAQLEKSRLLSDRFSAERPKGSFSTLEIQRTEQGDSAMYLCASSPGQETDTQYFGPGTRLTVL.

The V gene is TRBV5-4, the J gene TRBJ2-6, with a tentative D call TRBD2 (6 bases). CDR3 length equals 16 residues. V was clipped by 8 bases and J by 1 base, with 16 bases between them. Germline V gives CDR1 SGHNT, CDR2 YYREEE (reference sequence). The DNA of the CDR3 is TGTGCCAGTATGAGGAGCGGGCAATCTGGGGCCAACGTCCTGACTTTC. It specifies CASMRSGQSGANVLTF.

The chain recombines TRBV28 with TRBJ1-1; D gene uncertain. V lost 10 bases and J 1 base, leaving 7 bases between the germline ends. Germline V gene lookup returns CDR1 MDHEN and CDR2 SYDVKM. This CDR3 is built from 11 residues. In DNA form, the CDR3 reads TGTGCCATCGGTCGGAACACTGAAGCTTTCTTT. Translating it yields CAIGRNTEAFF.

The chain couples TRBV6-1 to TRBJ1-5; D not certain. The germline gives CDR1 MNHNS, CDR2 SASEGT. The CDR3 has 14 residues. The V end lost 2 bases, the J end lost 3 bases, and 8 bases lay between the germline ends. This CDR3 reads CASSEYYYNQPQHF. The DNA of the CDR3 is TGTGCCAGCAGTGAATACTATTACAATCAGCCCCAGCATTTT.

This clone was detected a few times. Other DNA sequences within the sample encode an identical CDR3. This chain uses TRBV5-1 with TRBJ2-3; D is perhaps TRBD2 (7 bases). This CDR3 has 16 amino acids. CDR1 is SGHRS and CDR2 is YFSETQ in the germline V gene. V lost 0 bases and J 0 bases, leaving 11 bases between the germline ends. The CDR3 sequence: CASSLAAGASTDTQYF. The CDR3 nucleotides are TGCGCCAGCAGCTTGGCTGCGGGGGCCAGCACAGATACGCAGTATTTT.

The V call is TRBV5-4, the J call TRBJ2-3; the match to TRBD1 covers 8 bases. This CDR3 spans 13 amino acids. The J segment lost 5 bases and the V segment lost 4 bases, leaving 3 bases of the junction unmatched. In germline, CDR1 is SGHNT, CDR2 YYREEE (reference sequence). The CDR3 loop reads CASSLTGEDTQYF. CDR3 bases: TGTGCCAGCAGCCTGACAGGGGAAGATACGCAGTATTTT.

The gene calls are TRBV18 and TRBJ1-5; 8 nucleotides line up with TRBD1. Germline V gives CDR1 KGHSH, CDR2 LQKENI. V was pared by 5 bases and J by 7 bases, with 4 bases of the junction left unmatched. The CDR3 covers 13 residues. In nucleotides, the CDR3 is TGTGCCAGCTCATCGGGACAGGAACAGCCCCAGCATTTT. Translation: CASSSGQEQPQHF.

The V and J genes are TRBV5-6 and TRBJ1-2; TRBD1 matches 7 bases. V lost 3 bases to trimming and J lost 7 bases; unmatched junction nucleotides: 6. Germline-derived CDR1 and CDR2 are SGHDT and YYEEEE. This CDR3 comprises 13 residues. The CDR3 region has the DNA TGTGCCAGCAGCTACAGGGGTTATAGTGGCTACACCTTC. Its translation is CASSYRGYSGYTF.

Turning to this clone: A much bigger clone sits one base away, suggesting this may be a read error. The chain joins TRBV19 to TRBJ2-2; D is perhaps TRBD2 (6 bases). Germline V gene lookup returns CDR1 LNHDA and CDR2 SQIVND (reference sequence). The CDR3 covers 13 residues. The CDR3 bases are TGTGCCAGTAGTATCGGTGCAGCCGGGGGGCTGTTTTTT. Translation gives CASSIGAAGGLFF.

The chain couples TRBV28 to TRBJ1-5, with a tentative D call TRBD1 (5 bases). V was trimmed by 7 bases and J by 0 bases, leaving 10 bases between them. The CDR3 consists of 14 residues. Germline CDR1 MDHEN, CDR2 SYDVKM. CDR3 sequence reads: CASTSGGSNQPQHF. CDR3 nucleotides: TGTGCCAGCACATCTGGGGGTAGCAATCAGCCCCAGCATTTT.

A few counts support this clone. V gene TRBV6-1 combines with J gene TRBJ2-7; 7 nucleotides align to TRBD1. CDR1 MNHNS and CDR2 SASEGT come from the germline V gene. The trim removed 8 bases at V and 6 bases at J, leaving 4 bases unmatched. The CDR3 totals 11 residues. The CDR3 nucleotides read TGTGCCAGCCAGGGACAGACCGAGCAGTACTTC. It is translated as CASQGQTEQYF.

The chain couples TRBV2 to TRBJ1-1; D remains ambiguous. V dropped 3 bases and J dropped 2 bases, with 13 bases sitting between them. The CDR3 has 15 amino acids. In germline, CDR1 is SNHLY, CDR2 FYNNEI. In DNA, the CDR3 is TGTGCCAGCAGTGAGAGGGTTGGAGGAAACACTGAAGCTTTCTTT. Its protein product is CASSERVGGNTEAFF.

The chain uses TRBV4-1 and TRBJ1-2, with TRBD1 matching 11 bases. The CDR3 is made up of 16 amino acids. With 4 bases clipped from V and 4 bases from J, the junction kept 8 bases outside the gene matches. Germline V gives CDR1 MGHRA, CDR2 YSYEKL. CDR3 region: CASSRGQGESVYGYTF. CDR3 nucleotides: TGCGCCAGCAGCCGGGGACAGGGGGAGTCGGTCTATGGCTACACCTTC.

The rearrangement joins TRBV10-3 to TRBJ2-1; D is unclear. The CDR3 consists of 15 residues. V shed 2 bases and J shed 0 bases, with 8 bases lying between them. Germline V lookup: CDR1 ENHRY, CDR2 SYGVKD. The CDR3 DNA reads TGTGCCATCAGTGAGGGCAGCCCCTCCTACAATGAGCAGTTCTTC. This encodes CAISEGSPSYNEQFF.

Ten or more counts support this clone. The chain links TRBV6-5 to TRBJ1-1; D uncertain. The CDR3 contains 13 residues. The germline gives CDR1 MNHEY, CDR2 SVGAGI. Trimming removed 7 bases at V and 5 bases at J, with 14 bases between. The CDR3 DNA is TGTGCCAGCATCACCCCCAGTGGAACTGAAGCTTTCTTT. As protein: CASITPSGTEAFF.

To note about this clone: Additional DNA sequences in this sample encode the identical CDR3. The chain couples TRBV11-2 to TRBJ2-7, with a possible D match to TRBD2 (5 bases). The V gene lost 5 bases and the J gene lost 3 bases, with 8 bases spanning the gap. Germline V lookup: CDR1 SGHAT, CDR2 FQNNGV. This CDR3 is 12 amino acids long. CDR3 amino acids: CASSPSGYEQYF. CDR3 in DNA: TGTGCCAGCAGCCCCAGCGGCTACGAGCAGTACTTC. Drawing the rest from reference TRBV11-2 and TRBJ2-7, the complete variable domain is EAGVAQSPRYKIIEKRQSVAFWCNPISGHATLYWYQQILGQGPKLLIQFQNNGVVDDSQLPKDRFSAERLKGVDSTLKIQPAKLEDSAVYLCASSPSGYEQYFGPGTRLTVT.

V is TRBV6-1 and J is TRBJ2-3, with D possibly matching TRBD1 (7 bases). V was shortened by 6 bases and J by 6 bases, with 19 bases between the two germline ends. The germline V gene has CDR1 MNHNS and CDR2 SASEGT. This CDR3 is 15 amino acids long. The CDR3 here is CASSQAGGPWDTQYF. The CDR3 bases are TGTGCCAGCAGCCAAGCAGGGGGGCCTTGGGATACGCAGTATTTT.

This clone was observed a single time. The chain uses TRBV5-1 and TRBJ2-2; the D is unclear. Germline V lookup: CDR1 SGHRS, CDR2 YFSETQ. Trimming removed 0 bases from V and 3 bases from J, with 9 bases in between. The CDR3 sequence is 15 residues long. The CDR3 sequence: CASSLAAGDTGELFF. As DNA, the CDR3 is TGCGCCAGCAGCTTGGCAGCTGGGGACACCGGGGAGCTGTTTTTT.